This paragraph reports one T cell receptor beta chain. Its antigen is currently unknown. Measured with immunoSEQ multiplex PCR; TCRdb has only the in-frame clones, and not every one. The sample has more than 2 million clones; 93% are singletons. Naive-designated CD8 cells lacked CD45RO, were positively enriched for CCR7, and omitted terminally differentiated effector memory CD45RA+ cells. Donors were healthy HIV-negative adults without recently reported acute infections or vaccinations. All of the donors resided in Nashville, Tennessee, and each was a Caucasian adult. This entry is derived from a study of shared clonotypes between healthy human individuals. Looking at the study overall: Three plates each covered CD4 naive and memory; CD8 naive two, CD8 memory one.

Study-level points and caveats: Large sequencing depth failed to make sorted-subset sequencing complete, rarefaction showed.

Germline V gene sequence: CDR1 MNHEY, CDR2 SMNVEV (reference sequence). The V gene lost 2 bases and the J gene lost 5 bases, with 9 bases spanning the gap. The CDR3 consists of 14 residues. This rearrangement joins TRBV27 to TRBJ2-2; D remains unclear. This receptor was identified in a man between 18 and 35 years old in good health. Some clones in this sample may be carry-over from other donors' samples. Material: naive CD8+ T cells from PBMCs. CDR3 sequence (DNA): TGTGCCAGCAGTTTAGGTCCTGGGACCGGGGAGCTGTTTTTT. Its translation is CASSLGPGTGELFF.